A selection of T cell receptor beta chains follows, all from one sample in a study of graft-versus-host responses after intestinal transplantation. Antigens of these TCRs are unknown. Clones were sequenced by immunoSEQ multiplex PCR, and TCRdb holds only the in-frame ones, with some missing. Of tens of thousands of clones in the sample, approximately 94% are singletons; the top ten hold 0.53%. Here the sequenced sample was unstimulated CD8+ T cells sorted from spleen or lymph node cells, taken before intestinal transplant. The receptor set was obtained from a human donor who received an intestinal transplant. The conserved cysteine and the conserved F or W are not part of the CDR3 here. Each record gives: V gene, J gene, clone size, CDR3 protein. Expanded clones get a size class; other rows say once, few or many, or leave the size out.

TRBV5-6	TRBJ2-3	-	ASSSSGQGADTQY
TRBV15	TRBJ2-1	once	ATSKRVGLVEQF
TRBV27	TRBJ1-6	-	ASSLTDNSPLH
TRBV5-1	TRBJ2-3	-	ASSLVVVRFSGSLDTQY
TRBV19	TRBJ1-4	-	ASSILAGGSNEKLF
TRBV10-3	TRBJ1-1	-	AITGTMNTEAF
TRBV5-1	TRBJ2-7	-	ASSPQVPFENEQY
TRBV7-8	TRBJ2-1	-	ASSNRRGPGNEQF
TRBV9	TRBJ1-1	-	ASSVSGQGAEAF
TRBV19	TRBJ1-1	-	ASTLAGGGTEAF
TRBV5-1	TRBJ2-3	-	ASSFADTQY
TRBV11-3	TRBJ1-1	once	ASSLGVNTEAF
TRBV28	TRBJ2-5	once	ASSLSGGWFEETQY
TRBV11-2	TRBJ1-6	-	ASSSGHYNSPLH
TRBV9	TRBJ1-5	-	ASSVDGQPNQPQH
TRBV9	TRBJ2-1	-	ASSVVSGGNEQF
TRBV7-8	TRBJ2-1	-	VSSFGSPPRRDGSNEQF
TRBV9	TRBJ1-1	-	ASSVERGTEAF
TRBV2	TRBJ2-7	-	ASSEYGTGGYEQY
TRBV5-1	TRBJ2-7	-	ASSPEGGLAGLAYEQY
TRBV4-1	TRBJ1-5	-	ASSQEDRFNQPQH
TRBV5-5	TRBJ2-1	-	ASSPRDRGIYNEQF
TRBV13	TRBJ1-1	-	ASSLGAILQWDTEAF
TRBV29-1	TRBJ1-1	once	SVEVLNTEAF
TRBV27	TRBJ2-1	-	ASSLRASGRGDSYNEQF
TRBV6-5	TRBJ2-1	-	ASRHDSSYYNEQF
TRBV4-2	TRBJ1-5	-	ASSQESPEYSNQPQH
TRBV27	TRBJ1-1	-	ASSLSPVGTEAF
TRBV6-1	TRBJ1-5	-	ASSDGYSGQPQH
TRBV4-1	TRBJ1-5	-	ASSHPTGGLAQPQH
TRBV2	TRBJ2-7	-	ASTFTTNYYEQY
TRBV19	TRBJ2-3	-	ASSVTSGRESTDTQY
TRBV18	TRBJ1-2	-	ASSPLHPIWGPHGYT
TRBV7-8	TRBJ2-3	-	ASSLTVRVDTQY
TRBV7-8	TRBJ2-3	few	ASSPTDSPQY
TRBV6-5	TRBJ2-1	-	ASRRTGNYNEQF
TRBV21-1	TRBJ2-2	-	ASSPRTDRGLTGELF
TRBV27	TRBJ2-7	-	ASSLSTSGTYEQY
TRBV27	TRBJ2-7	-	ASSLTGLAGEPY
TRBV5-1	TRBJ2-2	-	ASSLDRNTGELF
TRBV2	TRBJ2-5	-	ANNLEGETQY
TRBV6-5	TRBJ2-3	-	ASGVGGEDTQY
TRBV7-8	TRBJ2-7	-	ASSLPTSGRSNYEQY
TRBV27	TRBJ2-7	-	ASSLSRVGYEQY
TRBV5-8	TRBJ1-2	few	ASGDGYT
TRBV9	TRBJ1-1	-	ASSVSPQGGGEAF
TRBV7-9	TRBJ2-1	-	ASSSPPGDFEYNEQF
TRBV4-1	-	-	ASSQDVRTTYEQY
TRBV2	TRBJ1-1	-	ASRRIMNTEAF
TRBV1	TRBJ2-7	-	TSSHSTGLTYEQY
TRBV18	TRBJ2-7	-	ASSPPEGTSGRPPYEQY
TRBV28	TRBJ2-5	-	ASSPALRPDQETQY
TRBV23-1	TRBJ2-7	-	ASSLKVSTGHYERY
TRBV27	TRBJ2-3	-	ASSPYASATDTQY
TRBV27	TRBJ1-2	-	ASSRETGRGYT
TRBV5-1	TRBJ2-2	-	ASSFDRGNTGELF
TRBV4-1	TRBJ1-4	-	ASSQEGGTGGEGNEKLF
TRBV11-2	TRBJ2-7	-	ASSLEPHYEQY
TRBV13	TRBJ2-1	-	ASSLFYRGFYNEQF